The TCR beta chain described here comes from a study of cytomegalovirus exposure and HLA in healthy donors. Study observations and caveats: Cytomegalovirus association was assigned to more than 150 TCR beta chains. Three chains linked to CMV were shown in vitro to be specific for CMV antigens.

The primer mix had 60 Vbeta and 13 Jbeta primers. Original analysis: Among the unique TCR beta chains that a later analysis counted, 75 million to 85 million in all, 10 million to 14 million were shared. Sequencing used immunoSEQ multiplex PCR; TCRdb keeps in-frame clones, though not all of them. The V and J calls and clone size are taken from that table; D and trimming were inferred from the DNA. The sample yields 80,000 or so clones, around 84% seen once. Comment on this clone: Its antigen is not known.

This CDR3 has 14 amino acids. Germline V CDR1 and CDR2: MGHRA, YSYEKL. The V and J ends lost 2 bases and 8 bases, in that order; junction bases with no gene match: 7. V and J are TRBV4-1 and TRBJ1-1; 8 bases are a match to TRBD1. The source of this sequence is a middle-aged man in good health and CMV-seronegative. Sequencing input: PBMCs. CDR3 residues: CASSQNEQGVEAFF. The CDR3 DNA is TGCGCCAGCAGCCAAAATGAACAGGGGGTAGAAGCTTTCTTT.